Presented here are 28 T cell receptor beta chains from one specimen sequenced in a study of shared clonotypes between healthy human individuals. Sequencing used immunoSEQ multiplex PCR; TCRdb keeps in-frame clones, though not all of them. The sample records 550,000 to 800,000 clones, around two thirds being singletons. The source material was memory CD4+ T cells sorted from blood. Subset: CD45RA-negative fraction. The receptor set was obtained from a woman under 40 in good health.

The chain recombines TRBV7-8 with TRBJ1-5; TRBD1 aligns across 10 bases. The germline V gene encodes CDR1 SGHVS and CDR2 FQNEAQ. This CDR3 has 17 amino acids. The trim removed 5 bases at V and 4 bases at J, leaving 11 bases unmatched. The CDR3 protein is CASSTRQGAWENQPQHF. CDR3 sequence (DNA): TGTGCCAGCAGCACGAGACAGGGGGCATGGGAGAATCAGCCCCAGCATTTT. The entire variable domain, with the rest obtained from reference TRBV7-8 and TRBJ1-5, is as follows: GAGVSQSPRYKVAKRGQDVALRCDPISGHVSLFWYQQALGQGPEFLTYFQNEAQLDKSGLPSDRFFAERPEGSVSTLKIQRTQQEDSAVYLCASSTRQGAWENQPQHFGDGTRLSIL.

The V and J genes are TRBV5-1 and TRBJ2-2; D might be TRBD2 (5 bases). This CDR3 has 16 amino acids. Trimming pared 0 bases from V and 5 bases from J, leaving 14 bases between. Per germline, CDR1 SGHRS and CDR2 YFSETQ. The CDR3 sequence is CASSLVPVRGTGELFF. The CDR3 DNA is TGCGCCAGCAGCTTGGTCCCCGTCAGAGGGACCGGGGAGCTGTTTTTT.

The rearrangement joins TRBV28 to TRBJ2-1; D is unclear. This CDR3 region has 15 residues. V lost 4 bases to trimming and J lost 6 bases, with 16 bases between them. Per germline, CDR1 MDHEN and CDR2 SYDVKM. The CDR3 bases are TGTGCCAGCAGTTCCACCGCCCGGCACTTCAATGAGCAGTTCTTC. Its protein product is CASSSTARHFNEQFF.

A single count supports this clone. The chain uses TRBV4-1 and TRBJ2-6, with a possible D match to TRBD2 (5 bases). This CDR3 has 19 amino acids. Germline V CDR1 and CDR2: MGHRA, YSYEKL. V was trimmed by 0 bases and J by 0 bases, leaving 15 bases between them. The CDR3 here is CASSQESLEGYSGANVLTF. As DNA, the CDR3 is TGCGCCAGCAGCCAAGAAAGCCTAGAGGGCTACTCTGGGGCCAACGTCCTGACTTTC.

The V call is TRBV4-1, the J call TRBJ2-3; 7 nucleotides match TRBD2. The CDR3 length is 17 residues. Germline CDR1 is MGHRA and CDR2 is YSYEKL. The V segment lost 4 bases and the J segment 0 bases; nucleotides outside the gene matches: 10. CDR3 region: CASSPEPSGYSTDTQYF. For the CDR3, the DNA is TGCGCCAGCAGCCCCGAACCTAGCGGATACAGCACAGATACGCAGTATTTT.

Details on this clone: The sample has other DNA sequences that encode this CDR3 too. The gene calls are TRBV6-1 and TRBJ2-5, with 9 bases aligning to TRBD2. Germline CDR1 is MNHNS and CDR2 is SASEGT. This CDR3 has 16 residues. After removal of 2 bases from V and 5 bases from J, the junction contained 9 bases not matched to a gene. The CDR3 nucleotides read TGTGCCAGCAGTGAACTGGCGGGAGGGCCCCGGGAGACCCAGTACTTC. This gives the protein CASSELAGGPRETQYF.

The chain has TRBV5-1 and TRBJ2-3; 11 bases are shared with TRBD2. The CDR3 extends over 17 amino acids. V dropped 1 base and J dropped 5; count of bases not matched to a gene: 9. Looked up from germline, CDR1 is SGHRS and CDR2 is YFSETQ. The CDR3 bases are TGCGCCAGCAGCTTGCCAGAGACTAGCGGGACTGAAGATACGCAGTATTTT. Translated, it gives CASSLPETSGTEDTQYF.

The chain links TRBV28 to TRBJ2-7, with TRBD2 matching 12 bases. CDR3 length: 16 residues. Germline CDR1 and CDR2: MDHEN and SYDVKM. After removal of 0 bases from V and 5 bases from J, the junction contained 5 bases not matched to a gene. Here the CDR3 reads CASSLWTSGSLDEQYF. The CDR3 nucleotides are TGTGCCAGCAGTTTATGGACTAGCGGGAGTCTAGACGAGCAGTACTTC.

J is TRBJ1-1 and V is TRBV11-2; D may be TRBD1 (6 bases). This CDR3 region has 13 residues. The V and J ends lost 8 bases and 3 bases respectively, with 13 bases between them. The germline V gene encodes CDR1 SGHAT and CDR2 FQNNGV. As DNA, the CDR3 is TGTGCCAGCGGGGAAGGGGGGTACACTGAAGCTTTCTTT. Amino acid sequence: CASGEGGYTEAFF. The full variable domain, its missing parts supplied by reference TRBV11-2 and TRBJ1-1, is EAGVAQSPRYKIIEKRQSVAFWCNPISGHATLYWYQQILGQGPKLLIQFQNNGVVDDSQLPKDRFSAERLKGVDSTLKIQPAKLEDSAVYLCASGEGGYTEAFFGQGTRLTVV.

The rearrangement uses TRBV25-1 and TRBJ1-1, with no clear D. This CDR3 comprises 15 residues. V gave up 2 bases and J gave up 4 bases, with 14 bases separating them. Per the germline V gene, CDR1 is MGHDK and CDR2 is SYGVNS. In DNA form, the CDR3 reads TGTGCCAGCAGTGAAGGTTGGCGATACCCCACTGAAGCTTTCTTT. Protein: CASSEGWRYPTEAFF.

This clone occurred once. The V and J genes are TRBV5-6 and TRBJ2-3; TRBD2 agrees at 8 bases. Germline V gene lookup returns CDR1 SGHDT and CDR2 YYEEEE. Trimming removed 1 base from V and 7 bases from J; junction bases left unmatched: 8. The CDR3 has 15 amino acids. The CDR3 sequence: CASSLRLAPYNTQYF. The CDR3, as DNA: TGTGCCAGCAGCTTGAGACTAGCGCCCTACAATACGCAGTATTTT.

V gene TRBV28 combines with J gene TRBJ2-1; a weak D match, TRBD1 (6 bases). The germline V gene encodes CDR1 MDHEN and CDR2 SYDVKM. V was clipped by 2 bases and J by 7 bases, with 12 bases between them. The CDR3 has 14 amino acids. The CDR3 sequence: CASSLLQGRNEQFF. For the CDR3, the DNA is TGTGCCAGCAGTTTACTACAGGGCCGTAATGAGCAGTTCTTC.

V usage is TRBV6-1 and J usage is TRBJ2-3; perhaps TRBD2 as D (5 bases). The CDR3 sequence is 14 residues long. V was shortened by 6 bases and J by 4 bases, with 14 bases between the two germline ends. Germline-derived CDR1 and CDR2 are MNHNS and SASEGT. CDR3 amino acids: CASRKNLASDTQYF. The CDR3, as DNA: TGTGCCAGCAGGAAAAATCTAGCCTCAGATACGCAGTATTTT.

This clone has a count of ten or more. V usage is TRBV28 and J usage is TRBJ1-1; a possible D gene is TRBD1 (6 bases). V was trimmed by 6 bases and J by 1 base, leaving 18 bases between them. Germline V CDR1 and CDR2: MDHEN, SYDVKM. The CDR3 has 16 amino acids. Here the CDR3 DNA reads TGTGCCAGCAGAAAACACAGGGCCCGAGGGAACACTGAAGCTTTCTTT. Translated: CASRKHRARGNTEAFF. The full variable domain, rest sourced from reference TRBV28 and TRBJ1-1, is DVKVTQSSRYLVKRTGEKVFLECVQDMDHENMFWYRQDPGLGLRLIYFSYDVKMKEKGDIPEGYSVSREKKERFSLILESASTNQTSMYLCASRKHRARGNTEAFFGQGTRLTVV.

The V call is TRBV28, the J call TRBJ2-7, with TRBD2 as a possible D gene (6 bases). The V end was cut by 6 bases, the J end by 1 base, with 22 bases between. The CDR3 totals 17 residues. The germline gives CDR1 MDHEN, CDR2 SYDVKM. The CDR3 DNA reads TGTGCCAGCAGCCCCGGACGAAGCGGGCGTCGTTCCTACGAGCAGTACTTC. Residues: CASSPGRSGRRSYEQYF.

In DNA, the CDR3 is TGCGCCAGCAGCTCGGAATCGACAGCCCAAAAACTGTTTTTT. Its protein is CASSSESTAQKLFF. The chain couples TRBV5-1 to TRBJ1-4, with D perhaps TRBD1 (5 bases). Germline assignment: CDR1 SGHRS and CDR2 YFSETQ. V was shortened by 3 bases and J by 9 bases, with 15 bases between the two germline ends. This CDR3 spans 14 amino acids.

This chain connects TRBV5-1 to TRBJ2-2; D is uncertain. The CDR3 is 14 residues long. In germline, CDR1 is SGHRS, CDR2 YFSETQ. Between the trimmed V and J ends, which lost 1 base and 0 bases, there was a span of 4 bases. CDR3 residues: CASSLSSNTGELFF. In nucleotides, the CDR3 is TGCGCCAGCAGCTTGTCCTCGAACACCGGGGAGCTGTTTTTT.

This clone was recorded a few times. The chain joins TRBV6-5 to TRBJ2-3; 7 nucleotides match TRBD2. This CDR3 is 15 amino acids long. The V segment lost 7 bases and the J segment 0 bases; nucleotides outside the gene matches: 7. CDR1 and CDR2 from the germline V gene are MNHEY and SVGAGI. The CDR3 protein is CASNQPGGSTDTQYF. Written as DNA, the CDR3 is TGTGCCAGCAACCAACCGGGAGGAAGCACAGATACGCAGTATTTT.

CDR3: CASSQGLARGSNQPQHF. The CDR3 region has the DNA TGCGCCAGCAGCCAAGGCTTAGCCCGGGGGAGCAATCAGCCCCAGCATTTT. The chain has TRBV4-1 and TRBJ1-5; D may be TRBD1 (5 bases). Looked up from germline, CDR1 is MGHRA and CDR2 is YSYEKL. This CDR3 region has 17 residues. The V and J ends lost 1 base and 1 base respectively, with 14 bases between them.

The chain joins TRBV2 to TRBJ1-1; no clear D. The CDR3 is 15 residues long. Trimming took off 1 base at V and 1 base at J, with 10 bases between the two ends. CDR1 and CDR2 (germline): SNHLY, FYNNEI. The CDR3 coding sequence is TGTGCCAGCAGTGAAGAGGCAGGCTGGAACACTGAAGCTTTCTTT. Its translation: CASSEEAGWNTEAFF.

In nucleotides, the CDR3 is TGTGCCAGCAATGAGAGCGGGAGGGCCAGGGAGACCCAGTACTTC. Its protein product is CASNESGRARETQYF. This sequence joins TRBV6-1 and TRBJ2-5; 10 nucleotides match TRBD2. Germline CDR1 MNHNS, CDR2 SASEGT. The J segment lost 5 bases and the V segment lost 7 bases, leaving 10 bases of the junction unmatched. This CDR3 is 15 amino acids long.

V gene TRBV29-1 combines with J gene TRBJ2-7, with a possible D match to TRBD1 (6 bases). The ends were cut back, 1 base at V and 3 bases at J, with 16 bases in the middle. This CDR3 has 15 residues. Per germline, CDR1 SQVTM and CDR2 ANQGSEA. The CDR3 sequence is CSVEGQVQRCYEQYF. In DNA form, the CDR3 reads TGCAGCGTTGAAGGACAGGTCCAACGCTGCTACGAGCAGTACTTC.

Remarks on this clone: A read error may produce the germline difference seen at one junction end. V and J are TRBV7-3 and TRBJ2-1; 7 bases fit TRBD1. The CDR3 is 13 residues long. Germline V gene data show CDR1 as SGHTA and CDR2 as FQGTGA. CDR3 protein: CASSLTRGNEQFF. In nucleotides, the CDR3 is TGTGCCAGCAGCCTAACCAGGGGGAATGAGCAGTTCTTC.

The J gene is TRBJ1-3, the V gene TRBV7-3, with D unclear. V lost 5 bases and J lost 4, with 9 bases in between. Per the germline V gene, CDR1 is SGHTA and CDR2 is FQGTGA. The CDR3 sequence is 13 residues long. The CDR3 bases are TGTGCCAGCAGCACAACCCACGGAAACACCATATATTTT. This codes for CASSTTHGNTIYF. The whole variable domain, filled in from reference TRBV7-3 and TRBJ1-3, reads GAGVSQTPSNKVTEKGKYVELRCDPISGHTALYWYRQSLGQGPEFLIYFQGTGAADDSGLPNDRFFAVRPEGSVSTLKIQRTERGDSAVYLCASSTTHGNTIYFGEGSWLTVV.

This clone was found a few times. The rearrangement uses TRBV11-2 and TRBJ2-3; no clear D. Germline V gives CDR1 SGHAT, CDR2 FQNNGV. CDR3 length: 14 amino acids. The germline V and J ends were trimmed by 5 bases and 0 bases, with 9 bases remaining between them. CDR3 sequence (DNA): TGTGCCAGCAGCCCCCATCCGAGCACAGATACGCAGTATTTT. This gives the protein CASSPHPSTDTQYF.

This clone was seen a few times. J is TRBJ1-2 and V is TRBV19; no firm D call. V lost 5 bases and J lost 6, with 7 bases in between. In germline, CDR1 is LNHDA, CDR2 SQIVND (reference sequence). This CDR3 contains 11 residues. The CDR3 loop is CASSVRDGYTF. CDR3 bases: TGTGCCAGTAGTGTGAGAGATGGCTACACCTTC.

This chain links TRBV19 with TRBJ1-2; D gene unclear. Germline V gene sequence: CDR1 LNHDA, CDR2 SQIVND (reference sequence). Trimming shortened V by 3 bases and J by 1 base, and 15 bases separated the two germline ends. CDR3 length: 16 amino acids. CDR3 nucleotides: TGTGCCAGTAGTATGTCTGGACGGAGAGTTAACTATGGCTACACCTTC. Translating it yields CASSMSGRRVNYGYTF.

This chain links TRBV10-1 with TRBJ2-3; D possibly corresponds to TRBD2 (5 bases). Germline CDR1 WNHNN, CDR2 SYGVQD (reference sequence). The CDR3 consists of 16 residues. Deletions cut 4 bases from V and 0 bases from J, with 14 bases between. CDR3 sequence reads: CASSAMEAESTDTQYF. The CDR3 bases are TGCGCCAGCAGTGCGATGGAAGCGGAGAGCACAGATACGCAGTATTTT.